The subject of this entry is one TCR beta chain. Its target is unknown. Sequencing of TCR beta, carried out with a high-throughput approach, was applied to CD8+ and CD4+ T cells from the blood. Negative isolation yielded CD4+ and CD8+ T cells, and FACS enriched TEMRA cells. This entry is derived from a study of CD8 T cells in Susac syndrome. The CDR3 spans 17 residues. The V segment lost 5 bases and the J segment 3 bases; nucleotides outside the gene matches: 13. From germline, CDR1 is DFQATT and CDR2 SNEGSKA (reference sequence). Study results and limitations: Within total CD8+ repertoires, sixteen Susac-specific public clones were found, and within CD8+ TEMRA repertoires, 4 or 5.

Random hexamers were used to reverse transcribe an amount of about 0.45 to 1 ug RNA. An immunoSEQ multiplex PCR amplified TCR beta CDR3 over 54 Vbeta and 13 Jbeta. TCRdb ran MiXCR on the immunoSEQ multiplex PCR reads and lists one entry per CDR3 protein. Of under 95,000 distinct CDR3 sequences listed, roughly 94% are singletons. The sequenced material came from CD8+ T cells from PBMCs. The V call is TRBV20-1, the J call TRBJ2-1; 10 bases are shared with TRBD2. This clonotype was sampled from a human donor with Susac syndrome. CDR3 nucleotides: TGCAGTGCTCTAAACAGTCTAGCGGGAGTTGGCTACAATGAGCAGTTCTTC. It specifies CSALNSLAGVGYNEQFF.